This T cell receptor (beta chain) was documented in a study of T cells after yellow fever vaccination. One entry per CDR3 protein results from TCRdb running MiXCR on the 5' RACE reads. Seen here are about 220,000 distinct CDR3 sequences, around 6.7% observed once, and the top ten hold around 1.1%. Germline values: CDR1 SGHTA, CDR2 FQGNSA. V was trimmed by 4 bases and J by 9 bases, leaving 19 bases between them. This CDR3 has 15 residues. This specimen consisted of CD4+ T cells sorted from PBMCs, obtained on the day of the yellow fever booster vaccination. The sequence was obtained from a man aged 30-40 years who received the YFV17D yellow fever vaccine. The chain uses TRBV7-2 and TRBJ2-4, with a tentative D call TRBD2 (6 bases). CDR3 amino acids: CASSSGLPSRVIQYF. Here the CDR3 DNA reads TGTGCCAGCAGCTCGGGACTTCCCTCGCGGGTCATTCAGTACTTC.